This T cell receptor (beta chain) was sequenced for a study of blood T cell repertoires in COVID-19. Across the study: Sites in the United States, Italy and Spain provided acute and convalescent COVID-19 samples. The cDNA or gDNA used as material had been derived from T cells, B-cell-depleted T cells, or PBMCs.

This CDR3 is built from 17 residues. With V trimmed by 4 bases and J by 6 bases, 15 bases remained unmatched. Germline CDR1 is LNHDA and CDR2 is SQIVND (reference sequence). In the authors' workflow: The authors estimated nucleated cell counts from reference gene primer amplification. Profiled with immunoSEQ multiplex PCR; TCRdb holds only in-frame clones, not every one. From that table come the V and J calls and clone size; the DNA was used to work out D and trimming. The table shows some 48,000 clones, with roughly 80% occurring only once. The sequenced material came from peripheral blood. The receptor was isolated from a human donor in a cohort sampled during active COVID-19. V is TRBV19 and J is TRBJ1-5, with 7 nucleotides matching TRBD1. CDR3 coding DNA: TGTGCCAGTAGTAGCACCTTGGGACAGCCGATTGTTCAGCCCCAGCATTTT. Protein sequence: CASSSTLGQPIVQPQHF.